This is a list of T cell receptor beta chains from one sample in a study of blood T cell repertoires in COVID-19. Assay used: immunoSEQ multiplex PCR; TCRdb lists only in-frame clones, some missing. In the table there are around 210,000 clones, 85% of which are singletons. Sequenced input: peripheral blood. These receptors originate from a man aged 45-65 years with COVID-19, enrolled during active disease. The CDR3 runs from the conserved cysteine through the conserved F or W. A D gene is named only where the DNA matches it firmly. Size is stated for part of the rows, as once, few or many counts, or as a class when the clone is expanded.

TRBV5-1	TRBD2	14	TRBJ2-1	.	CASSRSSGGDEQFF	TGCGCCAGCAGCAGATCTAGCGGGGGGGATGAGCAGTTCTTC
TRBV6-2/TRBV6-3	.	15	TRBJ2-7	once	CASSYFRTLTYEQYF	TGTGCCAGCAGTTACTTCAGGACACTAACCTACGAGCAGTACTTC
TRBV28	TRBD1	13	TRBJ1-1	few	CASSSGQDLSAFF	TGTGCCAGCAGTTCTGGACAGGACCTTTCAGCTTTCTTT
TRBV7-2	.	14	TRBJ2-7	.	CASSLGTAIYEQYF	TGTGCCAGCAGCTTAGGGACTGCTATCTACGAGCAGTACTTC
TRBV7-9	TRBD2	15	TRBJ2-7	.	CASSPGRGRYYEQYF	TGTGCCAGCAGCCCCGGGCGGGGGAGATACTACGAGCAGTACTTC
TRBV19	TRBD1	16	TRBJ1-1	.	CASSIWIQGAGTEAFF	TGTGCCAGTAGTATATGGATTCAGGGGGCTGGAACTGAAGCTTTCTTT
TRBV4-2	.	15	TRBJ1-6	.	CASSQVGGGKSPLHF	TGTGCCAGCAGCCAAGTAGGGGGAGGGAAGTCACCCCTCCACTTT
TRBV24-1	TRBD1	13	TRBJ1-2	.	CATSEETGDGYTF	TGTGCCACCAGTGAGGAGACAGGGGATGGCTACACCTTC
TRBV6-5	.	14	TRBJ2-3	.	CASTPFRNTDTQYF	TGTGCCAGCACCCCGTTCAGGAACACAGATACGCAGTATTTT
TRBV6-6	.	13	TRBJ1-1	.	CASSEGQNTEAFF	TGTGCCAGCAGCGAGGGACAGAACACTGAAGCTTTCTTT
TRBV4-1	TRBD2	15	TRBJ2-3	.	CASSQHGLATDTQYF	TGCGCCAGCAGCCAACACGGACTAGCGACAGATACGCAGTATTTT
TRBV5-1	.	13	TRBJ2-5	.	CASSSGGLQTQYF	TGCGCCAGCAGCTCTGGAGGGCTTCAGACCCAGTACTTC
TRBV5-1	TRBD1	14	TRBJ2-1	.	CASSGQGRHNEQFF	TGCGCCAGCTCAGGACAGGGGAGACACAATGAGCAGTTCTTC
TRBV11-2	TRBD2	18	TRBJ2-7	.	CASSSWGGVAGESYEQYF	TGTGCCAGCAGCTCATGGGGCGGGGTAGCGGGGGAAAGCTACGAGCAGTACTTC
TRBV11-3	TRBD2	15	TRBJ2-3	.	CASSLEGLASNTQYF	TGTGCCAGCAGCTTAGAAGGACTAGCGTCTAATACGCAGTATTTT
TRBV23-1	TRBD1	20	TRBJ1-6	.	CASSREGQGTGSWYNSPLHF	TGCGCCAGCAGTCGCGAGGGACAGGGCACTGGGTCGTGGTATAATTCACCCCTCCACTTT
TRBV7-8	.	14	TRBJ1-2	.	CASSLDRVNYGYTF	TGTGCCAGCAGCTTAGACAGGGTAAACTATGGCTACACCTTC
TRBV16	TRBD1	15	TRBJ1-3	few	CASSHRRGQGNTIYF	TGTGCCAGCAGCCATCGCAGGGGGCAAGGAAACACCATATATTTT
TRBV11-3	TRBD2	17	TRBJ2-1	.	CASSLGGTSGGRGEQFF	TGTGCCAGCAGCTTAGGTGGGACTAGCGGGGGAAGGGGTGAGCAGTTCTTC
TRBV7-9	.	11	TRBJ2-7	few	CASSFSYEQYF	TGTGCCAGCAGCTTTAGCTACGAGCAGTACTTC
TRBV28	.	13	TRBJ1-2	.	CASSLGGALGYTF	TGTGCCAGCAGTTTAGGGGGGGCCCTTGGCTACACCTTC
TRBV5-1	.	14	TRBJ2-5	.	CASSLAMGAETQYF	TGCGCCAGCAGCTTGGCCATGGGGGCAGAGACCCAGTACTTC
TRBV27	TRBD1	14	TRBJ2-7	.	CASSSWTGNHEQYF	TGTGCCAGCAGTTCTTGGACAGGGAACCACGAGCAGTACTTC
TRBV6-6	.	17	TRBJ2-2	.	CASSPGGLAVNTGELFF	TGTGCCAGCAGTCCCGGGGGCCTAGCGGTAAACACCGGGGAGCTGTTTTTT
TRBV4-1	TRBD1	15	TRBJ1-2	.	CASSNNRGTNYGYTF	TGCGCCAGCAGCAACAACAGGGGTACTAACTATGGCTACACCTTC